A selection of T cell receptor beta chains follows, all from one sample in a study of blood T cell repertoires in COVID-19. Repertoires were generated with immunoSEQ multiplex PCR, while TCRdb's copy carries only in-frame clones and drops some. The sample carries roughly 250,000 clones, roughly nine tenths recorded once. The sample comprised PBMCs or T cells enriched from blood (not recorded which). The receptors shown here come from a woman aged 18-29 years who had recovered from COVID-19. Both conserved end residues are part of each CDR3. Each record gives: D gene, V gene, clone size, J gene, CDR3 length, CDR3 DNA, CDR3 protein. D genes are given only for firm matches. Size is stated for part of the rows, as once, few or many counts, or as a class when the clone is expanded.

TRBD1,TRBV27,.,TRBJ1-2,16,TGTGCCAGCAGTTCACCGGGGAGGACAGGGATCGATGGCTACACCTTC,CASSSPGRTGIDGYTF
TRBD2,TRBV3-1/TRBV3-2,.,TRBJ2-5,17,TGTGCCAGCAGTTCCTGGACTAGCGGGGGCGCCGGGGAGACCCAGTACTTC,CASSSWTSGGAGETQYF
TRBD1,TRBV14,few,TRBJ2-5,14,TGTGCCAGCAGCCGAGACAGGGGTGTACAGACCCAGTACTTC,CASSRDRGVQTQYF
.,TRBV5-4,few,TRBJ1-2,13,TGTGCCAGCAGCTTCGGGGATTCCTATGGCTACACCTTC,CASSFGDSYGYTF
.,TRBV4-1,.,TRBJ1-2,14,TGCGCCAGCAGCCATTCCCACCACGTCGGTGGCTACACCTTC,CASSHSHHVGGYTF
.,TRBV18,few,TRBJ1-2,13,TGTGCCAGCTCACCACCGGGGGCAGGGATTCTGGCCTTC,CASSPPGAGILAF
TRBD1,TRBV4-2,few,TRBJ2-3,15,TGTGCCAGCAGCCAAGCGACAGGGGACACAGATACGCAGTATTTT,CASSQATGDTDTQYF
.,TRBV3-1/TRBV3-2,.,TRBJ1-1,14,TGTGCCAGCAGCCCCAAGATGTTCGGCAGGGAAGCTTTCTTT,CASSPKMFGREAFF
.,TRBV5-4,few,TRBJ1-2,13,TGTGCCAGCAGCACGGACAGTTCCTATGGCTACACCTTC,CASSTDSSYGYTF
TRBD1,TRBV11-2,.,TRBJ2-7,16,TGTGCCAGCAGCTTAGGGGGACAGGGAACCTTCTACGAGCAGTACTTC,CASSLGGQGTFYEQYF
TRBD1,TRBV4-1,.,TRBJ1-3,17,TGCGCCAGCAGCCCATCTACCGGGACAGGGCAAGGAAACACCATATATTTT,CASSPSTGTGQGNTIYF
.,TRBV12-3/TRBV12-4,.,TRBJ1-2,13,TGTGCCAGCAGCACAGGGACGGTCTATGGCTACACCTTC,CASSTGTVYGYTF
TRBD2,TRBV4-1,once,TRBJ2-5,16,TGCGCCAGCAGCCAAGAGAGCGGACTAGCAGCGGAGACCCAGTACTTC,CASSQESGLAAETQYF
.,TRBV12-5,.,TRBJ1-5,15,TGTGCTAGTGGCCTTACAGGGAGTAGCAATCAGCCCCAGCATTTT,CASGLTGSSNQPQHF
.,TRBV19,.,TRBJ1-3,14,TGTGCCAGTAGTATCTCACTCTCTGGAAACACCATATATTTT,CASSISLSGNTIYF
.,TRBV29-1,few,TRBJ1-1,14,TGCAGCGCAGGCACGAGGGGGGGGAATTCTGAAGCTTTCTTT,CSAGTRGGNSEAFF
.,TRBV5-1,.,TRBJ1-3,12,TGCGCCAGCAGCTCCTCAGGGCGACCCATATATTTT,CASSSSGRPIYF
.,TRBV2,.,TRBJ1-5,14,TGTGCCAGCAGTGAAGGGAGGATTACTCAGCCCCAGCATTTT,CASSEGRITQPQHF
.,TRBV5-4,.,TRBJ1-4,14,TGTGCCAGCAGCTTACGGCAGGGTAATGAAAAACTGTTTTTT,CASSLRQGNEKLFF
.,TRBV27,.,TRBJ1-6,15,TGTGCCAGCAGTCCCCGCGGAGGGATGGGTTCACCCCTCCACTTT,CASSPRGGMGSPLHF
TRBD2,TRBV5-1,.,TRBJ2-1,15,TGCGCCAGCAGCCCGTCGGGAGCGGGGTGGTATGAGCAGTTCTTC,CASSPSGAGWYEQFF
TRBD2,TRBV7-6,.,TRBJ2-5,19,TGTGCCAGCAGCTTAACAGTCCTCTCTAGCGGGGGGGACCAAGAGACCCAGTACTTC,CASSLTVLSSGGDQETQYF
TRBD1,TRBV5-6,.,TRBJ2-7,15,TGTGCCAGCAGCCGACCGGGACAGGCCTCCTACGAGCAGTACTTC,CASSRPGQASYEQYF
TRBD1,TRBV6-5,.,TRBJ2-5,16,TGTGCCAGCAGTTACCCCCGGGACAGTCAGGAAGAGACCCAGTACTTC,CASSYPRDSQEETQYF
TRBD2,TRBV14,few,TRBJ2-3,18,TGTGCCAGCAGCCTGTCGTCGCGGACTAGCGGGGGTTGGAGTACGCAGTATTTT,CASSLSSRTSGGWSTQYF
.,TRBV6-6,.,TRBJ1-1,16,TGTGCCAGCAGCCGCACAGGGATAACTATGAACACTGAAGCTTTCTTT,CASSRTGITMNTEAFF
TRBD1,TRBV5-4,.,TRBJ2-1,16,TGTGCCAGCAGCTTGCCTCAGGGGGCTTCCTACAATGAGCAGTTCTTC,CASSLPQGASYNEQFF
.,TRBV2,.,TRBJ2-1,16,TGTGCCAGCAGTGATCGGTTACCGAGCTCCTACAATGAGCAGTTCTTC,CASSDRLPSSYNEQFF
.,TRBV9,.,TRBJ2-1,14,TGTGCCAGCAGCGCCCTGACAGGTACCAATGAGCAGTTCTTC,CASSALTGTNEQFF
.,TRBV6-5,.,TRBJ1-5,14,TGTGCCAGCAGCGGATTACAGGGTGCTCAGCCCCAGCATTTT,CASSGLQGAQPQHF
.,TRBV3-1/TRBV3-2,.,TRBJ2-1,14,TGTGCCAGCAGCCAAGAGCGAGGGTACAATGAGCAGTTCTTC,CASSQERGYNEQFF
.,TRBV28,.,TRBJ1-1,17,TGTGCCAGCAGTACCCTGGACATATACAACCCGAACACTGAAGCTTTCTTT,CASSTLDIYNPNTEAFF